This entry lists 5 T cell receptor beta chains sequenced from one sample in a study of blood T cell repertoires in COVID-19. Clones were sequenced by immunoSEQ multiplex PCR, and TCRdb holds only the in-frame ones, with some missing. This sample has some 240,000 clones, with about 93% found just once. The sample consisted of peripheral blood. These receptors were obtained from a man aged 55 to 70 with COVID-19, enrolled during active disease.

For the CDR3, the DNA is TGTGCCACCAGCTCGGACAGGGGTTACGAGCAGTACTTC. The encoded protein is CATSSDRGYEQYF. The J gene is TRBJ2-7, the V gene TRBV15; 9 nucleotides line up with TRBD1. Trimming removed 5 bases from V and 4 bases from J; junction bases left unmatched: 3. Per germline, CDR1 LNHNV and CDR2 YYDKDF (reference sequence). This CDR3 is 13 amino acids long.

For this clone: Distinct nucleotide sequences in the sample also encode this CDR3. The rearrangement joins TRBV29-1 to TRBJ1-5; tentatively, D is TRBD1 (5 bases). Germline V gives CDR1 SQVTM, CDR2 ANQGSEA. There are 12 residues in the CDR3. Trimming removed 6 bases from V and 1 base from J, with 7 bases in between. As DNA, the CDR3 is TGCAGCGTCGGGGGGAGCAATCAGCCCCAGCATTTT. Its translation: CSVGGSNQPQHF.

The CDR3, as DNA: TGTGCCAGCAGCCACGGCAGGAATAATGAAAAACTGTTTTTT. Protein sequence: CASSHGRNNEKLFF. The chain joins TRBV5-6 to TRBJ1-4; no firm D call. The CDR3 runs 14 residues. V lost 4 bases and J lost 4, with 11 bases in between. The germline V gene encodes CDR1 SGHDT and CDR2 YYEEEE.

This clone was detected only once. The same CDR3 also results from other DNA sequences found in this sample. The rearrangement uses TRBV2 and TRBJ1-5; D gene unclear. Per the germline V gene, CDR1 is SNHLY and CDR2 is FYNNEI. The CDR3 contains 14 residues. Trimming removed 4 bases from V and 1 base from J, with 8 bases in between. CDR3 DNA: TGTGCCAGCAGTGTCGGGTTGAGCAATCAGCCCCAGCATTTT. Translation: CASSVGLSNQPQHF.

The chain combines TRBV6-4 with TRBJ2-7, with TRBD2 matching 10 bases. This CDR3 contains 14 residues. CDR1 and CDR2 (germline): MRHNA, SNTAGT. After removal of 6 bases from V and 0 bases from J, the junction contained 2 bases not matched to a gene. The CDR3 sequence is CASRRTSGSYEQYF. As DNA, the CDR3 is TGTGCCAGCAGAAGGACTAGCGGCTCCTACGAGCAGTACTTC.